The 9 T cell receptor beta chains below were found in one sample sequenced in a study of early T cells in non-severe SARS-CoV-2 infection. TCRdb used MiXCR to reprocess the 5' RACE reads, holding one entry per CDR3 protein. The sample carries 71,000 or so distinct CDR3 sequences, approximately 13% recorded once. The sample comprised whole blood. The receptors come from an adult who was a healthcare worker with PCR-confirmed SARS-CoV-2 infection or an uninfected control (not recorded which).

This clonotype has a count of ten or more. The CDR3 DNA follows: TGCGCCAGCAGCCCGGGGGTCGACAAGGGAGGCTACACCTTC. Its protein is CASSPGVDKGGYTF. The J gene is TRBJ1-2, the V gene TRBV5-1, with TRBD1 as a possible D gene (5 bases). The V gene lost 4 bases and the J gene lost 8 bases, with 18 bases spanning the gap. The germline CDR1 and CDR2 sequences are SGHRS and YFSETQ. The CDR3 consists of 14 residues.

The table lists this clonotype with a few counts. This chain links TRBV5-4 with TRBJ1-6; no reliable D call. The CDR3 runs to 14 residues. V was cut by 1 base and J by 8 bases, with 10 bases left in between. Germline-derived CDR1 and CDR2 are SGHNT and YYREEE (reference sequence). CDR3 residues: CASSLRGNDSPLHF. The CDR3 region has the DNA TGTGCCAGCAGCTTGCGAGGGAACGATTCACCCCTCCACTTT.

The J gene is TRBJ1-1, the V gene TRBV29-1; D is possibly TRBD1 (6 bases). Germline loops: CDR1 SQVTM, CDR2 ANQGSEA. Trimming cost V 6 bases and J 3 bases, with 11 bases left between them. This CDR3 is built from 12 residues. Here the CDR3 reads CSVGTMDTEAFF. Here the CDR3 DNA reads TGCAGCGTCGGGACAATGGACACTGAAGCTTTCTTT.

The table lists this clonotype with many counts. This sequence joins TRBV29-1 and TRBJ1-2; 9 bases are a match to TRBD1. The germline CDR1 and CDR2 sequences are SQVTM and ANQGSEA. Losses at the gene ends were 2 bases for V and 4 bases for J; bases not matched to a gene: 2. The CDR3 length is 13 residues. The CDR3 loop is CSVEPQGAYGYTF. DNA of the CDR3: TGCAGCGTTGAACCACAGGGGGCCTATGGCTACACCTTC.

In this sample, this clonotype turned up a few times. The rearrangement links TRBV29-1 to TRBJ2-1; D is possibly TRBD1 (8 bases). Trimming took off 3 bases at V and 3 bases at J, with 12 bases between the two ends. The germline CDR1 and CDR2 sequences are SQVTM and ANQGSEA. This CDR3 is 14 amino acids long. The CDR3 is CSVEDRDYYNEQFF. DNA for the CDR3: TGCAGCGTTGAGGACAGGGACTACTACAATGAGCAGTTCTTC.

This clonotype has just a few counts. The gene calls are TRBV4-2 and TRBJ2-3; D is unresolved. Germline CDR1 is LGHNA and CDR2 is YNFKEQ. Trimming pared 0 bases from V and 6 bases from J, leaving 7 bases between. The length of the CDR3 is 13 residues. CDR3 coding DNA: TGTGCCAGCAGCCAAGATTCAGAGGATACGCAGTATTTT. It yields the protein CASSQDSEDTQYF.

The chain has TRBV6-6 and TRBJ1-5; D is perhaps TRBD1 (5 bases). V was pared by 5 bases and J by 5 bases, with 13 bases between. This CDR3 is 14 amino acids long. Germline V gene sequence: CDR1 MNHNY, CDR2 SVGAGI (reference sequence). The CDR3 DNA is TGTGCCAGCAGTACGGGGGACGGGCATCAGCCCCAGCATTTT. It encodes CASSTGDGHQPQHF.

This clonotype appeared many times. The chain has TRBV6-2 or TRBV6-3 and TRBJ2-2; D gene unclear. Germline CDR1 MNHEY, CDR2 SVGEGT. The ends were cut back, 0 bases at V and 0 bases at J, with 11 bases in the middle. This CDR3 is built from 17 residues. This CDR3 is CASSYSAERPNTGELFF. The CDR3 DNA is TGTGCCAGCAGTTACTCCGCGGAGAGGCCGAACACCGGGGAGCTGTTTTTT.

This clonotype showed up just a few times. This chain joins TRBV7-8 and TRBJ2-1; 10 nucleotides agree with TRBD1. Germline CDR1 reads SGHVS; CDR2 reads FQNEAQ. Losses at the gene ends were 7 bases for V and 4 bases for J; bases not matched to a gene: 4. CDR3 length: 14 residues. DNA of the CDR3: TGTGCCAGCAAAACGGACAGGGGGTACAATGAGCAGTTCTTC. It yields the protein CASKTDRGYNEQFF.